The entry below describes one T cell receptor (beta chain). Its antigen is still unknown. Germline CDR1 reads LGHNA; CDR2 reads YNFKEQ. The CDR3 extends over 14 amino acids. The V and J ends lost 0 bases and 4 bases respectively, with 9 bases between them. Libraries were prepared by immunoSEQ multiplex PCR; TCRdb keeps only in-frame clonotypes and omits some of them. The sample table sets out 45 to 65 clones. The data originate from a study of circulating tumor DNA in untreated peripheral T-cell lymphoma. Study-level findings and limits: About 41% of serially sampled patients cleared ctDNA after two cycles. A couple of patients with persistent post-therapy ctDNA stayed in remission.

The rearrangement uses TRBV4-2 and TRBJ1-2; D is unresolved. Sequenced input: cell-free DNA from blood serum. This sequence originates from a human donor with peripheral T-cell lymphoma. CDR3 sequence reads: CASSQERVGYGYTF. The CDR3 DNA sequence: TGTGCCAGCAGCCAAGAGAGGGTAGGCTATGGCTACACCTTC.